The text below deals with one TCR beta chain. This entry comes from a study of T cells in localized non-small cell lung cancer. CDR3 size: 15 residues. Germline V gene lookup returns CDR1 SGHAT and CDR2 FQNNGV. Deletions cut 2 bases from V and 4 bases from J, with 11 bases between. Data came from immunoSEQ multiplex PCR; TCRdb stores just in-frame clones and leaves some out. The table includes fewer than 25,000 clones, 75% to 95% detected once. The chain couples TRBV11-2 to TRBJ2-2; maybe TRBD1 (6 bases). The specimen was peripheral blood, collected before any cancer treatment. The clonotype originates from a male donor aged 60 or over with stage I squamous cell lung carcinoma. CDR3 residues: CASSLRQGSTGELFF. The CDR3 DNA reads TGTGCCAGCAGCTTAAGGCAGGGGAGCACCGGGGAGCTGTTTTTT.